Shown below are 25 T cell receptor beta chains from a single sample sequenced in a study of T cells in Graves' hyperthyroidism and ophthalmopathy. Amplification targeted TCR beta CDR3 regions from RNA transcripts. First-round RT-PCR targeting the TCR CDR3 was performed with the HTBI primer set. Each CDR3 protein is one row after TCRdb ran MiXCR on the multiplex PCR reads. The sample includes around 290,000 distinct CDR3 sequences, less than 15% of them seen just once. Material: blood. Receptors originate from a woman under 40 with Graves' hyperthyroidism that later progressed to Graves' ophthalmopathy.

This clonotype was recorded many times. CDR3: CASSIQGQGANTEAFF. The CDR3 DNA reads TGTGCCAGCAGCATACAGGGACAGGGGGCAAACACTGAAGCTTTCTTT. This rearrangement joins TRBV6-1 to TRBJ1-1, with 12 nucleotides matching TRBD1. Germline lookup yields CDR1 MNHNS and CDR2 SASEGT. The CDR3 length is 16 residues. V lost 6 bases to trimming and J lost 2 bases; unmatched junction nucleotides: 7.

This chain uses TRBV4-2 with TRBJ2-3, with TRBD1 matching over 7 bases. Trimming removed 1 base from V and 1 base from J; junction bases left unmatched: 5. The CDR3 runs 16 residues. Germline CDR1 and CDR2: LGHNA and YNFKEQ. The DNA for the CDR3 is TGTGCCAGCAGCCAAGTGAACAGGGGTGGCACAGATACGCAGTATTTT. Its translation is CASSQVNRGGTDTQYF.

Many counts were recorded for this clonotype. This rearrangement joins TRBV9 to TRBJ2-7, with TRBD1 matching over 9 bases. CDR1 is SGDLS and CDR2 is YYNGEE in the germline V gene. The CDR3 is made up of 15 amino acids. J was trimmed by 3 bases and V by 0 bases; bases with no gene match: 4. CDR3 in amino acids: CASSVAGTGYYEQYF. The CDR3 coding sequence is TGTGCCAGCAGCGTAGCCGGGACAGGGTACTACGAGCAGTACTTC.

This clonotype was recorded many times. The rearrangement links TRBV7-3 to TRBJ2-1; D assignment may be TRBD1 or TRBD2 (5 bases each). The CDR3 covers 15 residues. Germline V gives CDR1 SGHTA, CDR2 FQGTGA. Trimming removed 0 bases from V and 3 bases from J, with 9 bases in between. In DNA, the CDR3 is TGTGCCAGCAGCTTAACACTAGGGGTCTACAATGAGCAGTTCTTC. The encoded protein is CASSLTLGVYNEQFF.

This clonotype occurred many times. The chain combines TRBV2 with TRBJ1-6; no reliable D call. CDR1 is SNHLY and CDR2 is FYNNEI in the germline V gene. CDR3 length: 13 amino acids. V was cut by 7 bases and J by 5 bases, with 9 bases left in between. This CDR3 is CASTRANNSPLHF. CDR3 nucleotide sequence: TGTGCCAGCACCAGAGCAAATAATTCACCCCTCCACTTT.

With regard to this clonotype: A read error may explain this, as a much larger clone is one base away. The chain employs TRBV29-1 and TRBJ1-3; 9 bases align to TRBD1. The CDR3 loop spans 16 amino acids. Germline V gene lookup returns CDR1 SQVTM and CDR2 ANQGSEA. After removal of 3 bases from V and 2 bases from J, the junction contained 8 bases not matched to a gene. The CDR3 bases are TGCAGCGTTGAGGGTGGGACAGGGCCAACTGGAAACACCATATATTTT. This codes for CSVEGGTGPTGNTIYF.

This clonotype was observed at least ten times. This chain uses TRBV24-1 with TRBJ2-1; tentative D call: TRBD2 (6 bases). This CDR3 comprises 15 residues. Trimming removed 9 bases at V and 2 bases at J, with 16 bases between. Germline V CDR1 and CDR2: KGHDR, SFDVKD. CDR3 in amino acids: CATQDHLATYNEQFF. The CDR3 DNA follows: TGTGCCACCCAGGACCACCTAGCGACCTACAATGAGCAGTTCTTC.

This clonotype was detected ten times or more. The rearrangement links TRBV20-1 to TRBJ1-1; TRBD1 matches 7 bases. Germline CDR1 and CDR2: DFQATT and SNEGSKA (reference sequence). J lost 4 bases, V lost 4 bases, and 12 bases had no gene match. The CDR3 has 15 amino acids. The CDR3 protein is CSAIPQGVSSTEAFF. DNA of the CDR3: TGCAGTGCTATTCCTCAGGGGGTAAGTAGCACTGAAGCTTTCTTT.

As regards this clonotype: Its ends do not fully match the called genes, so a read error is possible. The chain combines TRBV15 with TRBJ2-2; TRBD2 agrees at 10 bases. From germline, CDR1 is LNHNV and CDR2 YYDKDF (reference sequence). The CDR3 is 15 amino acids. The CDR3 coding sequence is TGTGCCGCCAGCAGCTTAGCGGGAGGCACCGGGGAGCTGTTTTTT. Its protein product is CAASSLAGGTGELFF.

This clonotype appeared many times. The chain has TRBV7-9 and TRBJ1-6, with 8 bases lining up with TRBD1. The V gene end was trimmed by 5 bases and the J gene end by 6 bases; junction bases not matched to a gene: 12. This CDR3 spans 17 amino acids. In germline, CDR1 is SEHNR, CDR2 FQNEAQ (reference sequence). CDR3 sequence reads: CASSGKDRDYRNSPLHF. CDR3 DNA: TGTGCCAGCAGCGGGAAGGACAGGGATTACCGTAATTCACCCCTCCACTTT.

This clonotype has just a few counts. The chain is built from TRBV9 and TRBJ1-1, with 7 bases matching TRBD1. This CDR3 has 15 residues. V was clipped by 0 bases and J by 2 bases; unmatched bases: 4. Germline V gene sequence: CDR1 SGDLS, CDR2 YYNGEE. The CDR3 is CASSVETGENTEAFF. CDR3 sequence (DNA): TGTGCCAGCAGCGTAGAAACAGGGGAAAACACTGAAGCTTTCTTT.

In this sample, this clonotype turned up many times. The rearrangement links TRBV3-1 to TRBJ2-7, with TRBD2 matching 13 bases. This CDR3 is built from 16 residues. Germline lookup yields CDR1 LGHDT and CDR2 YNNKEL (reference sequence). J was trimmed by 2 bases and V by 4 bases; bases with no gene match: 5. The CDR3 bases are TGTGCCAGCAGCCTTATGGGGACTAGCGGGACCTACGAGCAGTACTTC. Protein sequence: CASSLMGTSGTYEQYF.

This clonotype was detected ten times or more. The chain combines TRBV28 with TRBJ1-1; 9 nucleotides agree with TRBD1. The CDR3 contains 14 residues. CDR1 MDHEN and CDR2 SYDVKM come from the germline V gene. J was trimmed by 5 bases and V by 6 bases; bases with no gene match: 7. CDR3 in amino acids: CASRWDRALTEAFF. DNA of the CDR3: TGTGCCAGCAGGTGGGACAGGGCTCTAACTGAAGCTTTCTTT.

This clonotype was found many times. Here the CDR3 reads CSAFTGGLQETQYF. In nucleotides, the CDR3 is TGCAGTGCTTTTACAGGGGGCCTCCAAGAGACCCAGTACTTC. The chain couples TRBV20-1 to TRBJ2-5; 9 bases align to TRBD1. Germline CDR1 is DFQATT and CDR2 is SNEGSKA (reference sequence). V was clipped by 5 bases and J by 1 base; unmatched bases: 5. The CDR3 consists of 14 residues.

This clonotype showed up many times. Germline and junction disagree at one end, which may indicate a read error. The V gene is TRBV7-7, the J gene TRBJ2-1, with D uncertain. The CDR3 is made up of 14 amino acids. Germline V gene lookup returns CDR1 SSHAT and CDR2 FNYEAQ (reference sequence). The CDR3 sequence is CASSLAGEESEQFF. The CDR3 nucleotides read TGTGCTAGCAGCTTAGCCGGTGAGGAGTCTGAGCAGTTCTTC. The full variable domain, with the rest looked up from reference TRBV7-7 and TRBJ2-1, is GAGVSQSPRYKVTKRGQDVTLRCDPISSHATLYWYQQALGQGPEFLTYFNYEAQPDKSGLPSDRFSAERPEGSISTLTIQRTEQRDSAMYRCASSLAGEESEQFFGPGTRLTVL.

At least ten counts were recorded for this clonotype. The chain links TRBV2 to TRBJ1-1; 8 bases map to TRBD1. The junction had 19 bases not matched to a gene; V was cut back by 7 bases and J by 6 bases. The CDR3 totals 17 residues. The V gene's germline CDR1 is SNHLY and CDR2 FYNNEI. This CDR3 reads CASTSIGQGAAGAEAFF. CDR3 nucleotide sequence: TGTGCCAGCACCTCAATAGGGCAGGGGGCAGCGGGCGCTGAAGCTTTCTTT.

The table lists this clonotype with a few counts. V is TRBV7-9 and J is TRBJ2-2; D possibly corresponds to TRBD1 (5 bases). CDR3 size: 17 residues. The V gene lost 4 bases and the J gene lost 0 bases, with 15 bases spanning the gap. CDR1 and CDR2 from the germline V gene are SEHNR and FQNEAQ (reference sequence). CDR3 coding DNA: TGTGCCAGCAGCTCCCGAGACAGCCATTCGAACACCGGGGAGCTGTTTTTT. Translated: CASSSRDSHSNTGELFF.

This clonotype was seen a handful of times. The chain is built from TRBV19 and TRBJ1-1; D is possibly TRBD1 (6 bases). CDR3 length: 14 residues. Deletions cut 3 bases from V and 1 base from J, with 9 bases between. Germline V CDR1 and CDR2: LNHDA, SQIVND (reference sequence). CDR3 bases: TGTGCCAGTAGTATTCTACAGGGGAACACTGAAGCTTTCTTT. Translating it yields CASSILQGNTEAFF.

The rearrangement links TRBV27 to TRBJ1-3, with a weak D call TRBD1 (5 bases). Germline V gene data show CDR1 as MNHEY and CDR2 as SMNVEV (reference sequence). CDR3 length equals 15 residues. V lost 0 bases to trimming and J lost 5 bases, with 11 bases between them. The CDR3 here is CASSLSAGLRNTIYF. For the CDR3, the DNA is TGTGCCAGCAGTTTATCCGCAGGGCTACGAAACACCATATATTTT.

At least ten counts were recorded for this clonotype. The chain combines TRBV7-2 with TRBJ2-5; D might be TRBD1 (6 bases). This CDR3 has 16 amino acids. V lost 2 bases to trimming and J lost 0 bases, with 13 bases between them. Germline lookup yields CDR1 SGHTA and CDR2 FQGNSA. Written as DNA, the CDR3 is TGTGCCAGCAGCTTACTCGGGACATTTTACCAAGAGACCCAGTACTTC. Protein: CASSLLGTFYQETQYF.

This clonotype was seen many times. The chain is built from TRBV15 and TRBJ1-1, with D unclear. The V gene lost 3 bases and the J gene lost 1 base, with 9 bases spanning the gap. CDR1 is LNHNV and CDR2 is YYDKDF in the germline V gene (reference sequence). This CDR3 has 14 residues. The CDR3 sequence is CATSRDAWNTEAFF. The CDR3 DNA follows: TGTGCCACCAGCAGGGACGCGTGGAACACTGAAGCTTTCTTT.

This clonotype was recorded many times. The rearrangement uses TRBV20-1 and TRBJ2-3; TRBD2 agrees at 10 bases. The CDR3 spans 18 residues. The trim removed 6 bases at V and 2 bases at J, leaving 17 bases unmatched. Looked up from germline, CDR1 is DFQATT and CDR2 is SNEGSKA (reference sequence). The CDR3 protein is CSASELPPSGSNTDTQYF. DNA of the CDR3: TGCAGTGCAAGTGAGCTACCGCCTAGCGGGAGCAACACAGATACGCAGTATTTT.

This clonotype was counted only a few times. The rearrangement links TRBV7-2 to TRBJ2-1, with D perhaps matching TRBD1 or TRBD2 (5 bases each). CDR1 and CDR2 from the germline V gene are SGHTA and FQGNSA. V was pared by 0 bases and J by 12 bases, with 21 bases between. CDR3 length: 16 residues. CDR3 loop: CASSLAPPGTSGRQFF. In nucleotides, the CDR3 is TGTGCCAGCAGCTTAGCCCCCCCCGGGACCTCGGGCCGGCAGTTCTTC.

This clonotype turned up a few times. This chain links TRBV7-2 with TRBJ2-1, with 12 bases aligning to TRBD2. CDR1 and CDR2 (germline): SGHTA, FQGNSA. The CDR3 extends over 20 amino acids. V lost 2 bases, J lost 1 base, and 12 bases stayed unmatched. The CDR3 loop reads CASSLIWRLAGARSYNEQFF. The CDR3 nucleotides read TGTGCCAGCAGCTTAATCTGGAGACTAGCGGGAGCTCGGTCCTACAATGAGCAGTTCTTC.

This clonotype was seen ten or more times. The chain links TRBV5-4 to TRBJ2-3, with TRBD2 matching 10 bases. V shed 4 bases, J shed 6 bases, and the junction held 11 bases outside the gene matches. Germline CDR1 reads SGHNT; CDR2 reads YYREEE (reference sequence). The CDR3 covers 16 residues. The DNA of the CDR3 is TGTGCCAGCAGCACCGGACTAGCGGAGGGTGAGGATACGCAGTATTTT. Encoded protein: CASSTGLAEGEDTQYF.